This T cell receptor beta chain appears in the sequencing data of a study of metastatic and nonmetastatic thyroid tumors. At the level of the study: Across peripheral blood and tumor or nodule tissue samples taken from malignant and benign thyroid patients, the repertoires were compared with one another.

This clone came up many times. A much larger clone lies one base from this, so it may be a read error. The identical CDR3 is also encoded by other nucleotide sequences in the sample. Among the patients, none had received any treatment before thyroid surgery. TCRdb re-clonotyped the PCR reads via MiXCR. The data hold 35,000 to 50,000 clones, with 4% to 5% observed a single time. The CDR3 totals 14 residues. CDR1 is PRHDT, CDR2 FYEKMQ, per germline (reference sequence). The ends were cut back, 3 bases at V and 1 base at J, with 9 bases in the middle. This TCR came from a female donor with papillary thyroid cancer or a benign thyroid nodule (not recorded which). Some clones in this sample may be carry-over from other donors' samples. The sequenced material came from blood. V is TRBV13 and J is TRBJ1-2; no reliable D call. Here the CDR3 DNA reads TGTGCCAGCAGCTTGGCGGAGGGTAACTATGGCTACACCTTC. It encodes CASSLAEGNYGYTF.